What follows describes a single T cell receptor beta chain. This sample was taken from a study of shared clonotypes between healthy human individuals. Genomic DNA per cell subset filled all wells of several immunoSEQ plates. Sequencing was performed with immunoSEQ multiplex PCR; in TCRdb, only in-frame clones are kept and a portion is missing. The table has about 680,000 clones, just over 90% seen once. CD45RO-negative cells were positively selected for CCR7, leaving out terminally differentiated effector memory CD45RA+ cells. There are 15 residues in the CDR3. V was pared by 6 bases and J by 7 bases, with 18 bases between. Looked up from germline, CDR1 is MNHNY and CDR2 is SVGAGI (reference sequence).

This TCR derives from a young man in good health. The chain has TRBV6-6 and TRBJ1-4; possible D gene TRBD1, 6 bases. The sequenced material came from naive CD8+ T cells sorted from blood. CDR3 sequence (DNA): TGTGCCAGCAGCCTAATCGAGGACAGAACTGAAAAACTGTTTTTT. Residues: CASSLIEDRTEKLFF.